This entry features one T cell receptor (beta chain) sequence. In this sample, this clonotype turned up many times. Its cognate antigen has yet to be identified. No much larger clone is present one base from it, and per-base qualities are unavailable. The entry originates in a study of early T cells in non-severe SARS-CoV-2 infection (dated by TCRdb to about 2021). Regarding the research as a whole: Because TCR sequencing was done on bulk RNA from unsorted whole blood, the alpha and beta chains could not be paired. Overall study outcomes, separate from this receptor: VDJdb matching was skewed toward anti-spike CD8 responses and likely underestimated virus-specific expansions, missing private and CD4 specificities.

Set within a cohort of healthcare workers in London, UK, this nested case-control study involved weekly PCR testing of nasopharyngeal swabs along with blood sampling. Healthcare workers were enrolled in the week of the UK lockdown, from 23 to 31 March 2020, and were followed every week for up to roughly 15 weeks. The library was produced with 5' RACE. The listed sequencing device is NextSeq 500. Unique molecular identifiers were attached to individual cDNA molecules in the TCR library protocol so that sequencing error and PCR bias could be corrected. Both TCR alpha and beta chains were sequenced, and tight co-correlation was observed between alpha and beta sequence abundances in each sample. The authors processed their data as follows. Decombinator V4 was used to annotate TCR sequences for V gene, J gene and CDR3. TCRs were defined as expanded if a significant change between any two time points was detected under a Poisson model with p below 0.0001. TCR abundances were normalised to the total number of TCRs sequenced per sample and were expressed as counts per million. VDJdb, accessed 1 November 2021, was searched for CMV, EBV and SARS-CoV-2 annotated TCRs, with TCRs annotated for multiple antigens excluded. TCRdb reprocessing: public reads trimmed at Q25 with fastp, clones called with MiXCR, in-frame beta chains kept. Merged by CDR3 protein, the rows form single entries marked with the most common genes and DNA. TCRdb, not the authors, supplied the V and J calls. The sample yields 62,000 or so distinct CDR3 sequences; less than 10% were counted once. Less than 1.5% of the sample is taken by the ten largest.

The sample comprised whole blood. This TCR came from an adult who was a healthcare worker with PCR-confirmed SARS-CoV-2 infection or an uninfected control (not recorded which).

The DNA is TGCAGTGCTAGAGTACAGGCCGAAGATACGCAGTATTTT. The resulting protein is CSARVQAEDTQYF. The chain couples TRBV20-1 to TRBJ2-3; matching of 5 bases hints at TRBD1 as the D gene. According to the germline V gene (reference sequence), CDR1 reads DFQATT and CDR2 reads SNEGSKA. From the cysteine up to the phenylalanine, the CDR3 has a length of 13 residues. The sequence is cut down to CDR3 DNA, 39 bases in frame from base 1. The V and J ends are trimmed by 1 base and 5 bases, leaving 10 bases between them.